The rows below give T cell receptor beta chains drawn from one sample of a study of T cell changes during pregnancy in multiple sclerosis. Here immunoSEQ multiplex PCR was the method, and the copy in TCRdb shows in-frame clones only, minus some. In the table there are about 20,000 clones, 70% to 90% of which are singletons. The sequencing used CD8+ T cells from peripheral blood mononuclear cells, collected after pregnancy. The receptors originated from a female donor in good health, enrolled as a control in a pregnancy study. CDR3s include the opening cysteine and the closing phenylalanine or tryptophan. D genes are given only for firm matches. Clone size appears in some rows only: once, few, many, or a class for an expanded clone.

v_gene: TRBV30; abundance: NA; j_gene: TRBJ1-2; d_gene: TRBD1; CDR3aa: CAWRTGGVGYTF
v_gene: TRBV4-3; abundance: NA; j_gene: TRBJ2-7; d_gene: TRBD2; CDR3aa: CASSGRAGEYEQYF
v_gene: TRBV18; abundance: once; j_gene: TRBJ2-5; d_gene: TRBD1; CDR3aa: CASSPRDRGPETQYF
v_gene: TRBV19; abundance: NA; j_gene: TRBJ1-1; d_gene: TRBD1; CDR3aa: CASSISGGMNTEAFF
v_gene: TRBV5-5; abundance: NA; j_gene: TRBJ2-1; d_gene: TRBD2; CDR3aa: CASSRTSANNEQFF
v_gene: TRBV14; abundance: NA; j_gene: TRBJ2-1; d_gene: NA; CDR3aa: CASSQVLQGRNEQFF
v_gene: TRBV10-2; abundance: NA; j_gene: TRBJ2-7; d_gene: NA; CDR3aa: CASSESVREAYEQYF
v_gene: TRBV19; abundance: NA; j_gene: TRBJ2-1; d_gene: NA; CDR3aa: CASSISLFAEQFF
v_gene: TRBV6-5; abundance: NA; j_gene: TRBJ1-2; d_gene: NA; CDR3aa: CASSPARGTYGYTF
v_gene: TRBV25-1; abundance: NA; j_gene: TRBJ2-1; d_gene: NA; CDR3aa: CASSDSSYNEQFF
v_gene: TRBV6-5; abundance: NA; j_gene: TRBJ1-1; d_gene: NA; CDR3aa: CASSLGGPTEAFF
v_gene: TRBV29-1; abundance: NA; j_gene: TRBJ1-2; d_gene: TRBD1; CDR3aa: CSVAGQGAHGYTF
v_gene: TRBV2; abundance: NA; j_gene: TRBJ2-1; d_gene: TRBD2; CDR3aa: CASTKAGAGNEQFF
v_gene: TRBV19; abundance: NA; j_gene: TRBJ1-2; d_gene: NA; CDR3aa: CASNPGGFGYTF
v_gene: TRBV11-3; abundance: NA; j_gene: TRBJ2-5; d_gene: TRBD2; CDR3aa: CASSSQRGYQETQYF
v_gene: TRBV13; abundance: NA; j_gene: TRBJ2-1; d_gene: TRBD1; CDR3aa: CASSSGDRGRSEQFF
v_gene: TRBV27; abundance: NA; j_gene: TRBJ2-7; d_gene: NA; CDR3aa: CASSRVPSAEYEQYF
v_gene: TRBV5-1; abundance: once; j_gene: TRBJ2-7; d_gene: TRBD2; CDR3aa: CASSLSGTSGSIVLWVQYF
v_gene: TRBV6-6; abundance: NA; j_gene: TRBJ2-1; d_gene: NA; CDR3aa: CASSWTPAYNEQFF
v_gene: TRBV5-1; abundance: NA; j_gene: TRBJ2-3; d_gene: NA; CDR3aa: CASSLTGFERTDTQYF
v_gene: TRBV11-2; abundance: NA; j_gene: TRBJ2-7; d_gene: NA; CDR3aa: CASSLGGPYEQYF
v_gene: TRBV30; abundance: NA; j_gene: TRBJ2-1; d_gene: TRBD2; CDR3aa: CAWRGTSGISYNEQFF
v_gene: TRBV19; abundance: NA; j_gene: TRBJ2-7; d_gene: NA; CDR3aa: CASSRAGSYEQYF
v_gene: TRBV29-1; abundance: NA; j_gene: TRBJ1-2; d_gene: NA; CDR3aa: CSVEAIDGYTF
v_gene: TRBV7-2; abundance: NA; j_gene: TRBJ2-1; d_gene: NA; CDR3aa: CASSGGRNEQFF
v_gene: TRBV5-5; abundance: NA; j_gene: TRBJ2-7; d_gene: NA; CDR3aa: CASSWMGADYEQYF
v_gene: TRBV9; abundance: once; j_gene: TRBJ2-1; d_gene: NA; CDR3aa: CATGYEQFF
v_gene: TRBV30; abundance: few; j_gene: TRBJ1-1; d_gene: TRBD1; CDR3aa: CAWRTGLNTEAFF
v_gene: TRBV7-9; abundance: medium-sized; j_gene: TRBJ1-6; d_gene: NA; CDR3aa: CASSEIQGSPLHF
v_gene: TRBV4-1; abundance: once; j_gene: TRBJ2-7; d_gene: TRBD2; CDR3aa: CASSPRGASYEQYF
v_gene: TRBV5-6; abundance: NA; j_gene: TRBJ1-2; d_gene: TRBD1; CDR3aa: CASSLPGQNYGYTF
v_gene: TRBV6-5; abundance: NA; j_gene: TRBJ2-1; d_gene: TRBD1; CDR3aa: CASSSGDRDPYEQFF
v_gene: TRBV28; abundance: few; j_gene: TRBJ2-7; d_gene: TRBD2; CDR3aa: CASSRSPGTSGVGEQYF
v_gene: TRBV9; abundance: NA; j_gene: TRBJ2-5; d_gene: NA; CDR3aa: CASSVAIGQETQYF
v_gene: TRBV7-9; abundance: NA; j_gene: TRBJ2-7; d_gene: TRBD1; CDR3aa: CASSPDRGRREQYF
v_gene: TRBV9; abundance: NA; j_gene: TRBJ1-1; d_gene: TRBD1; CDR3aa: CASSPRDRASEAFF
v_gene: TRBV6-5; abundance: NA; j_gene: TRBJ2-2; d_gene: NA; CDR3aa: CASSLGGAGELFF
v_gene: TRBV13; abundance: NA; j_gene: TRBJ2-7; d_gene: TRBD2; CDR3aa: CASRTAGLAPQGEQYF
v_gene: TRBV9; abundance: NA; j_gene: TRBJ1-2; d_gene: TRBD1; CDR3aa: CASSVVQGTTF
v_gene: TRBV9; abundance: NA; j_gene: TRBJ1-2; d_gene: TRBD1; CDR3aa: CASSVGRGLPNYGYTF
v_gene: TRBV19; abundance: NA; j_gene: TRBJ1-1; d_gene: NA; CDR3aa: CASSIGRGTGWNTEAFF
v_gene: TRBV6-4; abundance: NA; j_gene: TRBJ1-6; d_gene: NA; CDR3aa: CASSDSADNSPLHF
v_gene: TRBV9; abundance: NA; j_gene: TRBJ2-5; d_gene: NA; CDR3aa: CASSADLKETQYF